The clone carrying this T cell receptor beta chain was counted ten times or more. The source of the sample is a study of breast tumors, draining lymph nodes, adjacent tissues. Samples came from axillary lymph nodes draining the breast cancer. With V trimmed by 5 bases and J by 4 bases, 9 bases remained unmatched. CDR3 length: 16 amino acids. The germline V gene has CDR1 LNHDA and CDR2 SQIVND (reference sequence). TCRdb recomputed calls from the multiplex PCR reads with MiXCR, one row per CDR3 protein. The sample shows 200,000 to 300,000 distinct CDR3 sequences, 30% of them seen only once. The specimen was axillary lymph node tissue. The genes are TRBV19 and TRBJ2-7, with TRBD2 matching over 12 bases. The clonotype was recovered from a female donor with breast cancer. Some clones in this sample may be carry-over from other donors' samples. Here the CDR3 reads CASSGVSGTSGYEQYF. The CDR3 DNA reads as TGTGCCAGTAGTGGGGTCTCCGGGACTAGCGGGTACGAGCAGTACTTC.